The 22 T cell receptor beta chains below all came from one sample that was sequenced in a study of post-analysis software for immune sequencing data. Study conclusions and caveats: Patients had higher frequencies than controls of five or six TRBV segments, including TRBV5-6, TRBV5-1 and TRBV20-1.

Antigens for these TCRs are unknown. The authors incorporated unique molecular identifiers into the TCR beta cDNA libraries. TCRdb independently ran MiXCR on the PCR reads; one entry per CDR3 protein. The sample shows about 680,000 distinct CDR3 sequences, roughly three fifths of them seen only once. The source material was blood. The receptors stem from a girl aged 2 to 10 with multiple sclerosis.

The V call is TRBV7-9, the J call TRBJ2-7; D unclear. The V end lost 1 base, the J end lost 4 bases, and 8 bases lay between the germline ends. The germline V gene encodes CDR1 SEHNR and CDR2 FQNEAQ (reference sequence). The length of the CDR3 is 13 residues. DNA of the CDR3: TGTGCCAGCAGCTTAGGATCCTGGTACGAGCAGTACTTC. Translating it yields CASSLGSWYEQYF.

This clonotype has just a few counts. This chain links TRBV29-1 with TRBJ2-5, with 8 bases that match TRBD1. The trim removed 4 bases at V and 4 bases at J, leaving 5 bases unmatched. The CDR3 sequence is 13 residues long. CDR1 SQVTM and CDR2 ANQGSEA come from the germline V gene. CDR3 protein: CSVVQGAVETQYF. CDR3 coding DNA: TGCAGCGTTGTTCAGGGGGCGGTAGAGACCCAGTACTTC.

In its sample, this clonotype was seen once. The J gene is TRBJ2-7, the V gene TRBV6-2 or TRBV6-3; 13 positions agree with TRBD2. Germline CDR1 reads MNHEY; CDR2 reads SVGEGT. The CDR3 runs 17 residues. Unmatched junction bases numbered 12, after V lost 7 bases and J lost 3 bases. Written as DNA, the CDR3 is TGTGCCAGCACCTTCCAGACTAGCGGGAGGACTCGCTACGAGCAGTACTTC. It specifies CASTFQTSGRTRYEQYF.

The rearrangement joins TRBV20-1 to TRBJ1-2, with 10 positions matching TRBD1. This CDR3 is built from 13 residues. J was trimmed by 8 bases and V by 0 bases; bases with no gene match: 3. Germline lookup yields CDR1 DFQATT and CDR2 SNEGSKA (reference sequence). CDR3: CSAREDRGLGYTF. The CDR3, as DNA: TGCAGTGCTAGAGAAGACAGGGGGCTCGGCTACACCTTC.

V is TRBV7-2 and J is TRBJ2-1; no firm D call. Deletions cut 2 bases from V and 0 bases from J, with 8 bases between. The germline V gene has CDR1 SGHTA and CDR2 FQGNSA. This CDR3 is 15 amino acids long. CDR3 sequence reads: CASSLNAASYNEQFF. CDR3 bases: TGTGCCAGCAGCTTAAACGCAGCCTCCTACAATGAGCAGTTCTTC.

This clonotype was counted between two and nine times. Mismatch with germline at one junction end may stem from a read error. The CDR3 DNA sequence: TGTGCTAGCAGCCCGGCCAGAGGGGCAGATACGCAGTATTTT. Protein product: CASSPARGADTQYF. This rearrangement joins TRBV7-7 to TRBJ2-3; D may correspond to TRBD1 or TRBD2 (5 bases each). This CDR3 contains 14 residues. The germline CDR1 and CDR2 sequences are SSHAT and FNYEAQ (reference sequence).

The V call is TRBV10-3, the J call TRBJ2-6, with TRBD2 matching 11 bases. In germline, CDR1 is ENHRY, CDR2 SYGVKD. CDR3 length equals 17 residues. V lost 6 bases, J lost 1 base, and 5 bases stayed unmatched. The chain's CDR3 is CAIRAGLAVSGANVLTF. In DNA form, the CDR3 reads TGTGCCATCAGGGCGGGACTAGCGGTGTCTGGGGCCAACGTCCTGACTTTC.

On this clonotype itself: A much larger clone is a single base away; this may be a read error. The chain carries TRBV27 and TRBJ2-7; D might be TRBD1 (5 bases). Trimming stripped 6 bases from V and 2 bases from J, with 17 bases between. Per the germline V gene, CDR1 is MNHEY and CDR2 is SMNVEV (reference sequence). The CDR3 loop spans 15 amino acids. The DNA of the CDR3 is TGTGCCAGCAGGAGTCTATCCGGCAGGGCCTACGAGCAGTACGTC. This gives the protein CASRSLSGRAYEQYV.

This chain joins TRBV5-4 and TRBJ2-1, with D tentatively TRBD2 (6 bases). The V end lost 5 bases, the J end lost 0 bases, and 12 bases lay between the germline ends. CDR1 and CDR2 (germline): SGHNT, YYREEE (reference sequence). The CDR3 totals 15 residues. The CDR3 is CASSIGGSSYNEQFF. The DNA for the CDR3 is TGTGCCAGCAGTATCGGAGGGAGCTCCTACAATGAGCAGTTCTTC.

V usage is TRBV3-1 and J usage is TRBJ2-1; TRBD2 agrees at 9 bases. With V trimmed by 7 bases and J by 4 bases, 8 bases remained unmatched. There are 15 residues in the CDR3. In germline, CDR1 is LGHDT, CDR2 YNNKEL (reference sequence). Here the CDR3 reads CASNHTTSGYNEQFF. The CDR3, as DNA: TGTGCCAGCAACCACACGACTAGCGGTTACAATGAGCAGTTCTTC.

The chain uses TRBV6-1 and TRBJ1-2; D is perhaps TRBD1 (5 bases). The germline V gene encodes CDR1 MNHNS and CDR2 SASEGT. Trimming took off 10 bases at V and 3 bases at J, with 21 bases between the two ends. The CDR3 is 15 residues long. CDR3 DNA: TGTGCCACCAAAGTAAAGCCTGAGGGGCACTATGGCTACACCTTC. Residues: CATKVKPEGHYGYTF.

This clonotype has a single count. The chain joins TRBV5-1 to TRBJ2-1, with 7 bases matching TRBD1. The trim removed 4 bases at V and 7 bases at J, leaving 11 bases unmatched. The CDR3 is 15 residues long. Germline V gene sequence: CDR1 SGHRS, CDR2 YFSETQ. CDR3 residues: CASSDRTGAVNEQFF. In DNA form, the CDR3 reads TGCGCCAGCAGCGACCGTACAGGGGCGGTTAATGAGCAGTTCTTC.

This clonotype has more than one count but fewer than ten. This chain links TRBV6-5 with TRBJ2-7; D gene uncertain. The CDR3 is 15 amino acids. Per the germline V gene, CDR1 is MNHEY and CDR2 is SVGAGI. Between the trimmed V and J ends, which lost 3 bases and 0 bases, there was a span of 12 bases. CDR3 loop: CASSYRQPSSYEQYF. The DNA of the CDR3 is TGTGCCAGCAGTTATCGGCAGCCAAGCTCCTACGAGCAGTACTTC.

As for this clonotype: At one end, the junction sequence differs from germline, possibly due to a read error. CDR3 nucleotides: TGTGCCAGCAGCTTGTTTGGCACGGATACGCAGTATTTT. Protein: CASSLFGTDTQYF. This chain connects TRBV5-5 to TRBJ2-3, with D uncertain. The CDR3 spans 13 residues. Looked up from germline, CDR1 is SGHKS and CDR2 is YYEKEE (reference sequence).

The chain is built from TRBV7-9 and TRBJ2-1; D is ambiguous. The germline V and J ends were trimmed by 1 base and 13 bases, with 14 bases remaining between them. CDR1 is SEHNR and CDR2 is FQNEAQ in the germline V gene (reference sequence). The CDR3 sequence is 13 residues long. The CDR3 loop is CASSLGSTAIQFF. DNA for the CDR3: TGTGCCAGCAGCTTAGGGTCGACTGCCATCCAGTTCTTC.

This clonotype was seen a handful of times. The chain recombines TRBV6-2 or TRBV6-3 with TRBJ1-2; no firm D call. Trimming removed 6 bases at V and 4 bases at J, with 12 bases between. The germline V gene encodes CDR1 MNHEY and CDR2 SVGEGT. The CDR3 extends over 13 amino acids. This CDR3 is CASSRPSVYGYTF. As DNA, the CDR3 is TGTGCCAGCAGCCGCCCCAGCGTCTATGGCTACACCTTC.

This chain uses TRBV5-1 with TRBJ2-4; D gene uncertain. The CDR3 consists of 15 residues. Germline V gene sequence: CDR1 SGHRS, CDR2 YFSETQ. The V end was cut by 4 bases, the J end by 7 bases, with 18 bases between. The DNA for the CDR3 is TGCGCCAGCAGCCTAACCGGGCTCCGCTCGAACATTCAGTACTTC. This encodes CASSLTGLRSNIQYF.

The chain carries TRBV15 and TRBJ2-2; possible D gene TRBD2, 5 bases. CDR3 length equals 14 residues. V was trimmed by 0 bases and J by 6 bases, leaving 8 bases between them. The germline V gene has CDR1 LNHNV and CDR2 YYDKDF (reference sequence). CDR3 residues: CATSRDRGSGELFF. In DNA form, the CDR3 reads TGTGCCACCAGCAGAGATAGAGGGTCCGGGGAGCTGTTTTTT.

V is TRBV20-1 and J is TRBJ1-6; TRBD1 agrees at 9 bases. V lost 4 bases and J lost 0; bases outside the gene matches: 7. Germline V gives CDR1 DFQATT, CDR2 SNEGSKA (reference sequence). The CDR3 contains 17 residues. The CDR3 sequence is CSAKQGALSSYNSPLHF. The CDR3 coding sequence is TGCAGTGCTAAACAGGGGGCCCTAAGCTCCTATAATTCACCCCTCCACTTT.

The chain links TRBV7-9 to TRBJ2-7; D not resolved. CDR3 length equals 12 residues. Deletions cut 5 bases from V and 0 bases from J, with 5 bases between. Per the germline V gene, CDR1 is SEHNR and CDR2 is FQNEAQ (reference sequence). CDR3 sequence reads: CASSALSYEQYF. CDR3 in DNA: TGTGCCAGCAGCGCCCTCTCCTACGAGCAGTACTTC.

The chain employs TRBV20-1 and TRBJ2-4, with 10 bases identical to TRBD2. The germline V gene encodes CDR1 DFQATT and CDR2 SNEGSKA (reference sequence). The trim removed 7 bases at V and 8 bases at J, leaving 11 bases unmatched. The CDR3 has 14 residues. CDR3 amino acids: CSVSLAGAGHIQYF. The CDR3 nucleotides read TGCAGTGTCTCCCTAGCGGGAGCGGGCCACATTCAGTACTTC.

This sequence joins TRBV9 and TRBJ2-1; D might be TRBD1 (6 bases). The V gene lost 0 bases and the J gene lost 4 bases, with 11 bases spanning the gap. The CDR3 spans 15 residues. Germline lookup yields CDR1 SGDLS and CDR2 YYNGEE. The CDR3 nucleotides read TGTGCCAGCAGCGTAGGACAGGCTAATTACAATGAGCAGTTCTTC. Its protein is CASSVGQANYNEQFF.